Shown below are 15 T cell receptor beta chains from a single sample sequenced in a study of cytomegalovirus exposure and HLA in healthy donors. The primer mix had 60 Vbeta and 13 Jbeta primers. The table came from immunoSEQ multiplex PCR; TCRdb's copy has only in-frame clones and leaves some out. The table shows approximately 110,000 clones, with 76% occurring only once. The sequenced material came from PBMCs. These receptors were collected from a man between 40 and 49 years old in good health and CMV-seropositive.

CDR3 sequence reads: CASGSGTGDRSYNSPLHF. The CDR3 DNA follows: TGTGCCAGTGGCTCCGGGACAGGGGACCGCTCCTATAATTCACCCCTCCACTTT. The chain uses TRBV19 and TRBJ1-6; 10 bases match TRBD1. V lost 8 bases, J lost 0 bases, and 10 bases stayed unmatched. This CDR3 comprises 18 residues. Germline CDR1 reads LNHDA; CDR2 reads SQIVND (reference sequence). Full variable domain (missing parts from reference TRBV19 and TRBJ1-6): DGGITQSPKYLFRKEGQNVTLSCEQNLNHDAMYWYRQDPGQGLRLIYYSQIVNDFQKGDIAEGYSVSREKKESFPLTVTSAQKNPTAFYLCASGSGTGDRSYNSPLHFGNGTRLTVT.

This clone was seen more than once but under ten times. The chain is built from TRBV9 and TRBJ2-7, with TRBD2 as a possible D gene (6 bases). The V gene lost 0 bases and the J gene lost 3 bases, with 13 bases spanning the gap. The CDR3 totals 15 residues. The germline gives CDR1 SGDLS, CDR2 YYNGEE. In DNA form, the CDR3 reads TGTGCCAGCAGCGTAGTCCCTAGCGACATCTACGAGCAGTACTTC. This encodes CASSVVPSDIYEQYF.

The chain is built from TRBV7-9 and TRBJ2-2; 14 positions match TRBD2. The CDR3 is 16 residues long. Trimming cost V 5 bases and J 3 bases; bases outside gene matches: 2. Germline V CDR1 and CDR2: SEHNR, FQNEAQ (reference sequence). The CDR3 is CASSPTSGRDTGELFF. The CDR3 DNA reads TGTGCCAGCAGCCCGACTAGCGGGAGGGACACCGGGGAGCTGTTTTTT. Filled out from reference TRBV7-9 and TRBJ2-2, the complete variable domain reads DTGVSQNPRHKITKRGQNVTFRCDPISEHNRLYWYRQTLGQGPEFLTYFQNEAQLEKSRLLSDRFSAERPKGSFSTLEIQRTEQGDSAMYLCASSPTSGRDTGELFFGEGSRLTVL.

V is TRBV4-3 and J is TRBJ2-7; the D gene is possibly TRBD2 (6 bases). The CDR3 covers 15 residues. Germline CDR1 and CDR2: LGHNA and YSLEER. The V end was cut by 0 bases, the J end by 2 bases, with 11 bases between. This chain's CDR3 is CASSQDRDFPYEQYF. In DNA, the CDR3 is TGCGCCAGCAGCCAAGACCGGGACTTCCCCTACGAGCAGTACTTC.

The CDR3 region is CASGTGTHHYEQYF. In nucleotides, the CDR3 is TGTGCCAGCGGAACCGGGACACATCACTACGAGCAGTACTTC. The chain employs TRBV27 and TRBJ2-7; a possible D gene is TRBD1 (6 bases). This CDR3 has 14 residues. V lost 8 bases, J lost 3 bases, and 17 bases lay in between. The germline CDR1 and CDR2 sequences are MNHEY and SMNVEV (reference sequence).

The chain recombines TRBV18 with TRBJ2-1, with 11 bases that match TRBD2. Per germline, CDR1 KGHSH and CDR2 LQKENI. Unmatched junction bases numbered 10, after V lost 6 bases and J lost 6 bases. This CDR3 is 16 amino acids long. CDR3 DNA: TGTGCCAGCTCGCCCATAGCGGGGGGGCTTCTCAATGAGCAGTTCTTC. Translated: CASSPIAGGLLNEQFF.

The chain employs TRBV7-8 and TRBJ2-7; 9 positions agree with TRBD1. CDR1 and CDR2 from the germline V gene are SGHVS and FQNEAQ. Trimming took 2 bases from V and 4 from J; bases not matched to a gene: 9. The CDR3 runs 16 residues. The DNA of the CDR3 is TGTGCCAGCAGCTTATGGGGGACAGGGTCTATATACGAGCAGTACTTC. It encodes CASSLWGTGSIYEQYF.

This chain links TRBV29-1 with TRBJ1-2; TRBD1 matches at 9 bases. The junction had 10 bases not matched to a gene; V was cut back by 6 bases and J by 8 bases. The CDR3 length is 13 residues. The germline gives CDR1 SQVTM, CDR2 ANQGSEA. The CDR3 protein is CSVWTGARGGYTF. The DNA for the CDR3 is TGCAGCGTCTGGACAGGGGCCAGGGGAGGCTACACCTTC.

The chain combines TRBV11-3 with TRBJ1-1; D unclear. V shed 5 bases and J shed 2 bases, with 9 bases lying between them. From germline, CDR1 is SGHNT and CDR2 YENEEA. CDR3 size: 13 residues. CDR3: CASSELLNTEAFF. DNA for the CDR3: TGTGCCAGCAGCGAGCTACTAAACACTGAAGCTTTCTTT.

This clone occurred once. The chain combines TRBV5-6 with TRBJ2-1; 7 bases map to TRBD2. J lost 4 bases, V lost 2 bases, and 6 bases had no gene match. The length of the CDR3 is 15 residues. Germline CDR1 SGHDT, CDR2 YYEEEE. The CDR3 region has the DNA TGTGCCAGCAGCTTCGGGGGGAGGGAGTACAATGAGCAGTTCTTC. Translating it yields CASSFGGREYNEQFF.

This clone was observed once. The junction departs from germline at one end; a sequencing error may be responsible. Here the CDR3 DNA reads TGCAGCGTTGGAGGGCTGATCCCCTTC. The encoded protein is CSVGGLIPF. V usage is TRBV29-1 and J usage is TRBJ1-2; D call uncertain. CDR3 length: 9 residues. CDR1 is SQVTM, CDR2 ANQGSEA, per germline. Full variable domain (remainder filled in from reference TRBV29-1 and TRBJ1-2): SAVISQKPSRDICQRGTSLTIQCQVDSQVTMMFWYRQQPGQSLTLIATANQGSEATYESGFVIDKFPISRPNLTFSTLTVSNMSPEDSSIYLCSVGGLIPFGSGTRLTVV.

This clone was counted once. The rearrangement links TRBV27 to TRBJ1-2; the D gene is possibly TRBD1 (6 bases). Germline loops: CDR1 MNHEY, CDR2 SMNVEV (reference sequence). This CDR3 has 13 residues. Trimming took off 6 bases at V and 2 bases at J, with 10 bases between the two ends. DNA for the CDR3: TGTGCCAGCAGGCTGAGGGGGAACTATGGCTACACCTTC. Translated, it gives CASRLRGNYGYTF.

The CDR3 nucleotides read TGTGCCAGCAGCTCCGGGGGACAGGGGCTTGAAAAACTGTTTTTT. Translation gives CASSSGGQGLEKLFF. J is TRBJ1-4 and V is TRBV7-9; 10 bases map to TRBD1. V shed 4 bases, J shed 7 bases, and the junction held 6 bases outside the gene matches. The CDR3 contains 15 residues. The V gene's germline CDR1 is SEHNR and CDR2 FQNEAQ (reference sequence). Combining the CDR3 with reference TRBV7-9 and TRBJ1-4 gives the whole variable domain DTGVSQNPRHKITKRGQNVTFRCDPISEHNRLYWYRQTLGQGPEFLTYFQNEAQLEKSRLLSDRFSAERPKGSFSTLEIQRTEQGDSAMYLCASSSGGQGLEKLFFGSGTQLSVL.

The J gene is TRBJ2-2, the V gene TRBV7-9; possible D gene TRBD1, 6 bases. The ends were cut back, 2 bases at V and 5 bases at J, with 18 bases in the middle. Germline V CDR1 and CDR2: SEHNR, FQNEAQ (reference sequence). The CDR3 totals 17 residues. CDR3 sequence: CASSLSPTGQKTGELFF. The CDR3 region has the DNA TGTGCCAGCAGCTTATCCCCCACGGGACAAAAAACCGGGGAGCTGTTTTTT.

This chain connects TRBV6-1 to TRBJ2-3; possible D gene TRBD2, 7 bases. This CDR3 region has 15 residues. The germline V gene has CDR1 MNHNS and CDR2 SASEGT. The V end lost 8 bases, the J end lost 5 bases, and 20 bases lay between the germline ends. DNA of the CDR3: TGTGCCAGCGGGGGGGCCGGGAGAGGTGGAGATACGCAGTATTTT. Encoded protein: CASGGAGRGGDTQYF.